This T cell receptor (beta chain) was profiled in a study of blood T cell repertoires in COVID-19. The length of the CDR3 is 14 residues. Looked up from germline, CDR1 is SNHLY and CDR2 is FYNNEI. Trimming at V came to 6 bases and at J to 3 bases, leaving 5 bases not matched to a gene. TCRdb keeps only in-frame clones here, not all; method: immunoSEQ multiplex PCR. The data hold around 140,000 clones, with roughly 79% observed a single time. This sequence originates from a woman aged 60-75 years with active or convalescent COVID-19. This rearrangement joins TRBV2 to TRBJ1-1, with 9 bases aligning to TRBD1. Sample: peripheral blood. The CDR3 nucleotides are TGTGCCAGCAGCTCACAGGGGGCCGACACTGAAGCTTTCTTT. This gives the protein CASSSQGADTEAFF.